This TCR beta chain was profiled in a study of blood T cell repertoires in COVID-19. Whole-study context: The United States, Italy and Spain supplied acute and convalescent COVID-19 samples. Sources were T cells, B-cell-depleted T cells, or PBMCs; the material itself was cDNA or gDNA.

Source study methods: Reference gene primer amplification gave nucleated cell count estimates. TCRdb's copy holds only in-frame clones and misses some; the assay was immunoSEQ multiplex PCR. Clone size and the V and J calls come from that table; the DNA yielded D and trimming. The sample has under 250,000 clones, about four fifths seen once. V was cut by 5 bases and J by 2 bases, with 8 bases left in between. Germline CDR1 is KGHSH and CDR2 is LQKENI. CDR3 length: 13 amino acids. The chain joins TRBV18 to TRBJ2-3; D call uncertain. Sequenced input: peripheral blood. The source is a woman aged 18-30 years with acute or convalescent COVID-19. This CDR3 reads CASSYSTTDTQYF. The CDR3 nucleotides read TGTGCCAGCTCATATAGCACCACAGATACGCAGTATTTT.